This T cell receptor (beta chain) was documented in a study of identical twins. TCRdb processed the 5' RACE reads anew with MiXCR; each CDR3 protein has one entry. The data show 200,000 to 250,000 distinct CDR3 sequences, about 12% seen once. With 4 bases removed from V and 9 bases from J, the gap between germline ends came to 20 bases. Germline V gene sequence: CDR1 SGHRS, CDR2 YFSETQ. The CDR3 sequence is 16 residues long. This clonotype was seen more than once but under ten times. The same data also contributed to another study, on yellow fever vaccine responses in identical twins.

The receptor was isolated from a young woman in good health. Sequenced: memory (CD45RO+) T cells sorted from blood. The genes are TRBV5-1 and TRBJ1-6; D is possibly TRBD1 (6 bases). CDR3: CASSRSTIGGASPLHF. CDR3 bases: TGCGCCAGCAGCCGGTCTACTATAGGGGGGGCTTCACCCCTCCACTTT.